This T cell receptor (beta chain) was sequenced for a study of PD-L1 blockade in urothelial cancer. Time point defined: pretreatment peripheral blood. Sampling of each patient yielded between 1 and 8 specimens, collected pretreatment and on-treatment. TCRdb keeps only in-frame clones here, not all; method: immunoSEQ multiplex PCR. The profile shows 40,000 or so clones, roughly 82% of them singletons. The germline CDR1 and CDR2 sequences are LNHDA and SQIVND (reference sequence). The V gene end was trimmed by 5 bases and the J gene end by 0 bases; junction bases not matched to a gene: 11. CDR3 length equals 19 residues.

Here the sequenced sample was PBMCs, taken around atezolizumab (anti-PD-L1) treatment. This sequence joins TRBV19 and TRBJ2-3, with 13 bases lining up with TRBD2. This TCR came from a man aged 55 to 70 with urothelial cancer. As DNA, the CDR3 is TGTGCCAGTAGTGGAACCGGGACTAGCGGGGATGATAGCACAGATACGCAGTATTTT. Translated, it gives CASSGTGTSGDDSTDTQYF.